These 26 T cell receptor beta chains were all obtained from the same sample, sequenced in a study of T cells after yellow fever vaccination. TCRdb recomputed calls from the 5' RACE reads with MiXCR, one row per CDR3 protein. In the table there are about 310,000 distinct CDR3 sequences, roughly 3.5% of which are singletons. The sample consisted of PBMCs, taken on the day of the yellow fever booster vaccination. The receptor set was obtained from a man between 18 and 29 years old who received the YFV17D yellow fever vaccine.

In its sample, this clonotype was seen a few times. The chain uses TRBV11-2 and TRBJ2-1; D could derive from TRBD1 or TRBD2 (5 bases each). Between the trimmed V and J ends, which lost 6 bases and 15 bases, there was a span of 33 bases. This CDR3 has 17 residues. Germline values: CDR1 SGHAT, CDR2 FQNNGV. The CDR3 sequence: CASRRPGTQVQGPSRFF. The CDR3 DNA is TGTGCCAGCAGAAGACCCGGGACCCAAGTTCAGGGACCGAGCAGGTTCTTC.

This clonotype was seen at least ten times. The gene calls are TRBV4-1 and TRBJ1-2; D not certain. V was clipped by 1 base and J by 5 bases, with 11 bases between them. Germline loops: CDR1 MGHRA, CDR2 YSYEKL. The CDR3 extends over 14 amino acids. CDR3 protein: CASSQGGGRYGYTF. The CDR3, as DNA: TGCGCCAGCAGCCAAGGAGGTGGCAGGTATGGCTACACCTTC.

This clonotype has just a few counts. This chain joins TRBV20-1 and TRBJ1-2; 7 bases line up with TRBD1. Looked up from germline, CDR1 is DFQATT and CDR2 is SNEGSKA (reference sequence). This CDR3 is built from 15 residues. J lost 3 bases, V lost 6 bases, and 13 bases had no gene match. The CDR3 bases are TGCAGTGCCCGCCCCTTGGAGGGGGCTTACTATGGCTACACCTTC. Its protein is CSARPLEGAYYGYTF.

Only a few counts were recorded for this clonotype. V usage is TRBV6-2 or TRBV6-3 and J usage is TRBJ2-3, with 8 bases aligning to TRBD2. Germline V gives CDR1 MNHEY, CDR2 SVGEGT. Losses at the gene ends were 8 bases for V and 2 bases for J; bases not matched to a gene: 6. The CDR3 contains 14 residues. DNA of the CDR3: TGTGCCAGCGAGCCAGCGGGGGACACAGATACGCAGTATTTT. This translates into CASEPAGDTDTQYF.

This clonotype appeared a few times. CDR3 residues: CASSQDWVGSSEQYF. CDR3 DNA sequence: TGTGCCAGCAGCCAAGATTGGGTTGGCAGCTCCGAGCAGTACTTC. The gene calls are TRBV14 and TRBJ2-7; D is unresolved. There are 15 residues in the CDR3. Looked up from germline, CDR1 is SGHDN and CDR2 is FVKESK. V lost 0 bases, J lost 6 bases, and 15 bases lay in between. The full variable domain, completed using reference TRBV14 and TRBJ2-7, is EAGVTQFPSHSVIEKGQTVTLRCDPISGHDNLYWYRRVMGKEIKFLLHFVKESKQDESGMPNNRFLAERTGGTYSTLKVQPAELEDSGVYFCASSQDWVGSSEQYFGPGTRLTVT.

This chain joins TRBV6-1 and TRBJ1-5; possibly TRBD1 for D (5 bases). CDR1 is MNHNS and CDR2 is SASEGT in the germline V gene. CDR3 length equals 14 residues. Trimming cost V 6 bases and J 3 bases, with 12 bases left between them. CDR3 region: CASRGRGLNQPQHF. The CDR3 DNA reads TGTGCCAGCAGGGGTAGGGGCCTCAATCAGCCCCAGCATTTT.

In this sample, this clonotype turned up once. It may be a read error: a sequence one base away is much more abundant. The CDR3 DNA is TGTGCCAGCAGCATAAACCCTATACGGGTGGCAGATACGCAGTATTTT. Translating it yields CASSINPIRVADTQYF. J is TRBJ2-3 and V is TRBV7-3; D gene uncertain. The ends were cut back, 5 bases at V and 4 bases at J, with 19 bases in the middle. The CDR3 contains 16 residues. From germline, CDR1 is SGHTA and CDR2 FQGTGA.

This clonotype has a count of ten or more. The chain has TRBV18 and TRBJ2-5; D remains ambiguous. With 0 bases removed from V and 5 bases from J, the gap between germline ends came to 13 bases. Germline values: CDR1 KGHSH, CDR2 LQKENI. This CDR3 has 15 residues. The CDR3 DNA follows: TGTGCCAGCTCACCACCCGATACCGGTGGGGAGACCCAGTACTTC. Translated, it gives CASSPPDTGGETQYF.

The CDR3 sequence is CASRRDRGYGTEAFF. CDR3 coding DNA: TGTGCCAGCAGACGGGACAGGGGATATGGCACTGAAGCTTTCTTT. This chain uses TRBV2 with TRBJ1-1, with 10 bases lining up with TRBD1. From germline, CDR1 is SNHLY and CDR2 FYNNEI. This CDR3 comprises 15 residues. Trimming cost V 6 bases and J 4 bases; bases outside gene matches: 8.

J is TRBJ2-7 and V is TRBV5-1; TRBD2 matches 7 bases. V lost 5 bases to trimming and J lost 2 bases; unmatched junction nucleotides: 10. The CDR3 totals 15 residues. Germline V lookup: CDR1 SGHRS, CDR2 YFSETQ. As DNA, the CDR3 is TGCGCCAGCAGACCCGTGGGGGGGAAAGCCTACGAGCAGTACTTC. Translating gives CASRPVGGKAYEQYF.

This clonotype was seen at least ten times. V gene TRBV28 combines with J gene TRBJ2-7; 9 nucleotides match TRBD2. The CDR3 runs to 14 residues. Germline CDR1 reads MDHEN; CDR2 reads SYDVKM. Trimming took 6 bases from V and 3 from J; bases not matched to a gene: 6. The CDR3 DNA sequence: TGTGCCAGCAGCCGGGGGACTAGCTACTACGAGCAGTACGTC. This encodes CASSRGTSYYEQYV.

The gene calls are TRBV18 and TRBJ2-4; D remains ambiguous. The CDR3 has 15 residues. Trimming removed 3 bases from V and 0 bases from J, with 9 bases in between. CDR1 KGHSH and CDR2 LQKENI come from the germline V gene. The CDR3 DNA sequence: TGTGCCAGCTCACCTCCAGTGTTAGCCAAAAACATTCAGTACTTC. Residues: CASSPPVLAKNIQYF.

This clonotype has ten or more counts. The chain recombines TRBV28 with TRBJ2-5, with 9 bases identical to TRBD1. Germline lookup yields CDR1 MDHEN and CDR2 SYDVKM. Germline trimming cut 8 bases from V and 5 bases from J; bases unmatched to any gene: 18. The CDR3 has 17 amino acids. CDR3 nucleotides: TGTGCCAGCCAAAGCCCGGAGGTGACAGGGGGTGGGGAGACCCAGTACTTC. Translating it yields CASQSPEVTGGGETQYF.

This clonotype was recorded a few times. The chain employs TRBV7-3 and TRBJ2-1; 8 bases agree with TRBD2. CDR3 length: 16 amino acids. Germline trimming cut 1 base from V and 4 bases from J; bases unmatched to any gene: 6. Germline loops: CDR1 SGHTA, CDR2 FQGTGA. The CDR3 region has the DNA TGTGCCAGCAGCTTAATGGCGGCTAGCGGGTACAATGAGCAGTTCTTC. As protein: CASSLMAASGYNEQFF.

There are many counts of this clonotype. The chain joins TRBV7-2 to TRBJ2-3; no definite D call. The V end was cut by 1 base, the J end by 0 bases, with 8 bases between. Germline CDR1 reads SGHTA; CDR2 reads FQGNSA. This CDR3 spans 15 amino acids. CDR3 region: CASSLGPGSTDTQYF. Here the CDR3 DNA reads TGTGCCAGCAGCTTAGGACCGGGCAGCACAGATACGCAGTATTTT. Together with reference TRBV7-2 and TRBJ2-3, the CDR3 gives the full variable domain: GAGVSQSPSNKVTEKGKDVELRCDPISGHTALYWYRQSLGQGLEFLIYFQGNSAPDKSGLPSDRFSAERTGGSVSTLTIQRTQQEDSAVYLCASSLGPGSTDTQYFGPGTRLTVL.

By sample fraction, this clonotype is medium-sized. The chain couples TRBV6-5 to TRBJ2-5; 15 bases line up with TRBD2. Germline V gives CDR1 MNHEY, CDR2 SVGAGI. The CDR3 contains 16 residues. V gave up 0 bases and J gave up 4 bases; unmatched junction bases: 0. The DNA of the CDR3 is TGTGCCAGCAGTTACTCGGGACTAGCGGGGGGAGAGACCCAGTACTTC. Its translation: CASSYSGLAGGETQYF.

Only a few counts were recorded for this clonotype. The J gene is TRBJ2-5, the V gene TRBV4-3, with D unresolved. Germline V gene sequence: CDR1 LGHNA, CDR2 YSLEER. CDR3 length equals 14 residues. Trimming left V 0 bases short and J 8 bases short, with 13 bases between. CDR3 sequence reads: CASSQDPSTITQYF. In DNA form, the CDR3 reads TGCGCCAGCAGCCAAGATCCGAGCACAATCACCCAGTACTTC.

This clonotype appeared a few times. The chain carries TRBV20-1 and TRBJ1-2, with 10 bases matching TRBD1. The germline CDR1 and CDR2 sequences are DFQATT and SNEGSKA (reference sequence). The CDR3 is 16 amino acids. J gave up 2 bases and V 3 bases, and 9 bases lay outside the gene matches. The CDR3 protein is CSARSRTGGTNYGYTF. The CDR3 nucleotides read TGCAGTGCTAGGTCCAGGACAGGGGGGACGAACTATGGCTACACCTTC.

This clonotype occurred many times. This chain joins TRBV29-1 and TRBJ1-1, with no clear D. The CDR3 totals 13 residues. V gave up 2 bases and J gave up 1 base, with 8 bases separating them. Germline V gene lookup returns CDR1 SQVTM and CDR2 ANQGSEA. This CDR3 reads CSVERRQNTEAFF. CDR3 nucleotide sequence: TGCAGCGTTGAAAGAAGGCAGAACACTGAAGCTTTCTTT.

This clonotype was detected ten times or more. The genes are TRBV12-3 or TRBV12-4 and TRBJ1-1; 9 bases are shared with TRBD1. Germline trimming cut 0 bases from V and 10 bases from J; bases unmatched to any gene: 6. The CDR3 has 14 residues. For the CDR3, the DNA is TGTGCCAGCAGTTTAGCGGTGACAGGGGGGAGAGCTTTCTTT. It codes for CASSLAVTGGRAFF.

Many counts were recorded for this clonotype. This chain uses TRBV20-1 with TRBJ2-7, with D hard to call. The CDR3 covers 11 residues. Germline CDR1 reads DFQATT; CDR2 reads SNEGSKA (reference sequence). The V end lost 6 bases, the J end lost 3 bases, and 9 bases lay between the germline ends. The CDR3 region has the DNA TGCAGTGCAGAGTTTCACTACGAGCAGTACTTC. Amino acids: CSAEFHYEQYF.

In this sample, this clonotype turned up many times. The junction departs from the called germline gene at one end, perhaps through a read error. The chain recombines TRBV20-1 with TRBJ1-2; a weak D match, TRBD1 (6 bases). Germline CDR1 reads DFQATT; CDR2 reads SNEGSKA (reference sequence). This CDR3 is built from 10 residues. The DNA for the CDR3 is TGCAGTGCCAGAGGGGGTGGCTACACCTTC. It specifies CSARGGGYTF.

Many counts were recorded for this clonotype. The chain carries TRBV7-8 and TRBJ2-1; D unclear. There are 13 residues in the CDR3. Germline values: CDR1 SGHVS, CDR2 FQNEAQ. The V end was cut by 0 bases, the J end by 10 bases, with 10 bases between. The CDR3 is CASSLASVGEQFF. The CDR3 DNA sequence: TGTGCCAGCAGCTTAGCTTCGGTGGGGGAGCAGTTCTTC.

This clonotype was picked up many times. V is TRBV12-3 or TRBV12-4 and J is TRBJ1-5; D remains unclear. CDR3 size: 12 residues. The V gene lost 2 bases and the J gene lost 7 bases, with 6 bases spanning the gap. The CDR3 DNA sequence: TGTGCCAGCAGTTTAATGTGGCAGCCCCAGCATTTT. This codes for CASSLMWQPQHF.

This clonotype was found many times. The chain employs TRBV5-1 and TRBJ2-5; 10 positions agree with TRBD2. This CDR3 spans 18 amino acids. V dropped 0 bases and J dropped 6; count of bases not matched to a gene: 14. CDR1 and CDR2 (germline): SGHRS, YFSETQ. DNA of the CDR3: TGCGCCAGCAGCTTGGTTCAGACTACTAGCGGGGTGACAAAGACCCAGTACTTC. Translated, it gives CASSLVQTTSGVTKTQYF.

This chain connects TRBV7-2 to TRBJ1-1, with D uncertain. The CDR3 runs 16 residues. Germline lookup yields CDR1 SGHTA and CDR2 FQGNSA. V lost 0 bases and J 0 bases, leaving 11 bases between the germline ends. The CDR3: CASSLAVPTLNTEAFF. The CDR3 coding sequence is TGTGCCAGCAGCTTAGCGGTTCCCACCTTGAACACTGAAGCTTTCTTT.